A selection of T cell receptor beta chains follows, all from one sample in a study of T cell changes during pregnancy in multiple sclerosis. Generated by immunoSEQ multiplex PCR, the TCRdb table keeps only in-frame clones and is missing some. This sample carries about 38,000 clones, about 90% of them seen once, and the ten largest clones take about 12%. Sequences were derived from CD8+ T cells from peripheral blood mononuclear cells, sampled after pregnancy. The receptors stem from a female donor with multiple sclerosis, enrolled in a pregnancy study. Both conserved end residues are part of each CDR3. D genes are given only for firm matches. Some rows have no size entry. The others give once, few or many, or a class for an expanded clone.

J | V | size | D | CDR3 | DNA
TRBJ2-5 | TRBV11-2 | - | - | CASSLDRTVTGSSETQYF | TGTGCCAGCAGCTTAGATCGTACCGTAACGGGGTCATCGGAGACCCAGTACTTC
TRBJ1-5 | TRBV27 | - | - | CASSFGGNQPQHF | TGTGCCAGCAGTTTCGGTGGCAATCAGCCCCAGCATTTT
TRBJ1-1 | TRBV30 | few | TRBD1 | CAWKDRESLEAFF | TGTGCCTGGAAAGACAGGGAGTCCCTTGAAGCTTTCTTT
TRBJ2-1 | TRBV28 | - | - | CASSLLAVYNEQFF | TGTGCCAGCAGTTTGTTGGCAGTGTACAATGAGCAGTTCTTC
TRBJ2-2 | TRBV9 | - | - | CASSVGQANTGELFF | TGTGCCAGCAGCGTGGGGCAGGCGAACACCGGGGAGCTGTTTTTT
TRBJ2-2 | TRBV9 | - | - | CASSVGGIGELFF | TGTGCCAGCAGCGTTGGGGGCATCGGGGAGCTGTTTTTT
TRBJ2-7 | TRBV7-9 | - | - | CASSPGLQDYEQYF | TGTGCCAGCAGCCCGGGACTGCAGGACTACGAGCAGTACTTC
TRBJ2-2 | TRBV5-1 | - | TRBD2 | CASSLAIVGLDNTGELFF | TGCGCCAGCAGCTTGGCCATAGTTGGACTAGATAACACCGGGGAGCTGTTTTTT
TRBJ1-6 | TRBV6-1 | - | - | CASSEEVGAVFNSPLHF | TGTGCCAGCAGTGAAGAAGTTGGGGCCGTCTTTAATTCACCCCTCCACTTT
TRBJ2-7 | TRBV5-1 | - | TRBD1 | CASSPGTGVYEQYF | TGCGCCAGCAGCCCCGGGACAGGGGTCTACGAGCAGTACTTC
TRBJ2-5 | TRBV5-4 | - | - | CASSFTLQETQYF | TGTGCCAGCAGCTTTACTTTACAAGAGACCCAGTACTTC
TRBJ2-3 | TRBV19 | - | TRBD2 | CASSIGTSPSDTQYF | TGTGCCAGTAGTATCGGGACTAGTCCCTCAGATACGCAGTATTTT
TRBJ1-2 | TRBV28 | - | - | CASSSSSGYTF | TGTGCCAGCAGTTCCTCTTCTGGCTACACCTTC
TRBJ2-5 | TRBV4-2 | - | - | CASSQDFRGQETQYF | TGTGCCAGCAGCCAAGACTTCAGGGGCCAAGAGACCCAGTACTTC
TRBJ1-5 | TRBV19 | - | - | CASSIVINQPQHF | TGTGCCAGTAGTATAGTCATCAATCAGCCCCAGCATTTT
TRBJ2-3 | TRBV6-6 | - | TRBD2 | CASSYGGGGADTQYF | TGTGCCAGCAGTTACGGGGGCGGGGGGGCGGATACGCAGTATTTT
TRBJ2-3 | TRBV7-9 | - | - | CASSSSPTDTQYF | TGTGCCAGCAGCTCCTCCCCCACAGATACGCAGTATTTT
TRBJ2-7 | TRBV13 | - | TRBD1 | CASSSGQGAGEQYF | TGTGCCAGCAGCTCTGGACAGGGGGCGGGGGAGCAGTACTTC
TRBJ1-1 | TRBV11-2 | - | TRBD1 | CASSSRTGGVTEAFF | TGTGCCAGCAGCTCCAGGACAGGGGGAGTCACTGAAGCTTTCTTT
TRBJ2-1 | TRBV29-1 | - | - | CTGAGGSIQEQFF | TGCACCGGCGCAGGGGGGAGTATTCAGGAGCAGTTCTTC
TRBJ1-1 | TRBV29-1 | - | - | CSVKSGVKGTEAFF | TGCAGCGTCAAAAGCGGGGTAAAGGGCACTGAAGCTTTCTTT
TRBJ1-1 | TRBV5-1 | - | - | CASSLYPTEAFF | TGCGCCAGCAGCCTATACCCCACTGAAGCTTTCTTT
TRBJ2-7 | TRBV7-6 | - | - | CASSLALDYEQYF | TGTGCCAGCAGCTTAGCACTAGACTACGAGCAGTACTTC
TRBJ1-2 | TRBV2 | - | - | CASSEAPSQGINYGYTF | TGTGCCAGCAGTGAAGCGCCTTCACAGGGAATTAACTATGGCTACACCTTC
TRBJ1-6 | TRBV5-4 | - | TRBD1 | CASSTDRGGSPLHF | TGTGCCAGCAGCACCGACAGGGGCGGTTCACCCCTCCACTTT
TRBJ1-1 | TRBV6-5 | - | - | CASTRGGTEAFF | TGTGCCAGCACCCGGGGTGGGACTGAAGCTTTCTTT
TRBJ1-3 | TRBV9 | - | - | CASSGLTGRGSGNTIYF | TGTGCCAGCAGCGGTCTAACCGGCAGGGGCTCTGGAAACACCATATATTTT
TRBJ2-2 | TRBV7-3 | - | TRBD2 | CASSSSGRVDTGELFF | TGTGCCAGCAGCTCTAGCGGGAGGGTGGACACCGGGGAGCTGTTTTTT
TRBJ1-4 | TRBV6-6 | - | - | CASGGLDEKLFF | TGTGCCTCCGGTGGGCTCGATGAAAAACTGTTTTTT
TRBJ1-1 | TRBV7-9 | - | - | CASRPPEGKEAFF | TGTGCCAGCAGACCGCCGGAGGGGAAAGAAGCTTTCTTT
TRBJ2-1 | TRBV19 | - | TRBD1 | CASRQGVDNEQFF | TGTGCCAGTAGACAGGGGGTTGACAATGAGCAGTTCTTC
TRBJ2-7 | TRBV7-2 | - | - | CASSSDYYEQYF | TGTGCCAGCAGCTCGGACTACTACGAGCAGTACTTC
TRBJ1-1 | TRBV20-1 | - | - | CSAGRGLEAFF | TGCAGTGCTGGCAGGGGCCTCGAAGCTTTCTTT
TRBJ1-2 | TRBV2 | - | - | CASSEEVRAPYGYTF | TGTGCCAGCAGTGAAGAGGTCAGGGCTCCATATGGCTACACCTTC
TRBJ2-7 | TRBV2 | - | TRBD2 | CASRASGAHYEQYF | TGTGCCAGCAGGGCTAGCGGGGCCCACTACGAGCAGTACTTC